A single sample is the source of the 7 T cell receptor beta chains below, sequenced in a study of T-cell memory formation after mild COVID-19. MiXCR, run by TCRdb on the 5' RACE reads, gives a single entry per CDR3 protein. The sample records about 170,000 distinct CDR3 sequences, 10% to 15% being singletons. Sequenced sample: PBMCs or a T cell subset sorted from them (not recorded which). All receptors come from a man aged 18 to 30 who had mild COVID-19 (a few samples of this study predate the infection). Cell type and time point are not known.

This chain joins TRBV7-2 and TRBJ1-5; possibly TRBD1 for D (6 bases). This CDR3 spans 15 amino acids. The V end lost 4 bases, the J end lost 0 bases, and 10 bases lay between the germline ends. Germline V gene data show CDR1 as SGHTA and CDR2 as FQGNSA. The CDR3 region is CASSSGVTSNQPQHF. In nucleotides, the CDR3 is TGTGCCAGCAGCTCAGGGGTGACTAGCAATCAGCCCCAGCATTTT. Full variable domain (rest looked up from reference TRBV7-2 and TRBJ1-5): GAGVSQSPSNKVTEKGKDVELRCDPISGHTALYWYRQSLGQGLEFLIYFQGNSAPDKSGLPSDRFSAERTGGSVSTLTIQRTQQEDSAVYLCASSSGVTSNQPQHFGDGTRLSIL.

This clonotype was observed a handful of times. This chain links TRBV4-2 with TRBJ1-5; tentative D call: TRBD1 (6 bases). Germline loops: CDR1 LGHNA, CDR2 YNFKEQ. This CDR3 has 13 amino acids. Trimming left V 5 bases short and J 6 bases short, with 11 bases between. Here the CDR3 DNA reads TGTGCCAGCAGCAAGAACAGGGCTCAGCCCCAGCATTTT. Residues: CASSKNRAQPQHF.

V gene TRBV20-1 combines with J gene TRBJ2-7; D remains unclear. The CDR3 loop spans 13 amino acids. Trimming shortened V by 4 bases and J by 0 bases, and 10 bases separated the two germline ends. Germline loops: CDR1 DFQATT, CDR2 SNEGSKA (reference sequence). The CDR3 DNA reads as TGCAGTGCTACCCCCGGCAGCTCCTACGAGCAGTACTTC. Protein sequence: CSATPGSSYEQYF.

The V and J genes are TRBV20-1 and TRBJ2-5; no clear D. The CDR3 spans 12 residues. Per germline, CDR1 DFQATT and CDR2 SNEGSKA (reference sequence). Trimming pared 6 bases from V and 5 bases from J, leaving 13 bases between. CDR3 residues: CSAAPLQETQYF. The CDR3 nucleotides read TGCAGTGCCGCCCCACTCCAGGAGACCCAGTACTTC.

CDR3 loop: CASSTGTPRTDTQYF. The CDR3 DNA sequence: TGTGCCAGCAGCACTGGGACGCCTCGCACAGATACGCAGTATTTT. J is TRBJ2-3 and V is TRBV11-2, with D possibly called TRBD1 or TRBD2 (5 bases each). The CDR3 consists of 15 residues. In germline, CDR1 is SGHAT, CDR2 FQNNGV. V lost 5 bases and J lost 1, with 13 bases in between.

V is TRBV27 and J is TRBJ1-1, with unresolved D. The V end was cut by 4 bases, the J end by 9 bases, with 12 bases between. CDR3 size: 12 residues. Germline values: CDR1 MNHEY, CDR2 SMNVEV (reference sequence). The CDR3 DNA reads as TGTGCCAGCAGTTCCCCGACTAGAAAAGCTTTCTTT. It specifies CASSSPTRKAFF.

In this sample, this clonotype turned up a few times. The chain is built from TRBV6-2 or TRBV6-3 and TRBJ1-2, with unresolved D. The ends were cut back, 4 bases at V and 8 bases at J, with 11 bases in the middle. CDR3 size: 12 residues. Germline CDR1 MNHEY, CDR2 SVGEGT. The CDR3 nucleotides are TGTGCCAGCAGTTTCCAGGTCCAAGGCTACACCTTC. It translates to CASSFQVQGYTF.